Shown below are 25 T cell receptor beta chains from a single sample sequenced in a study of blood T cells in healthy people across ages. Primers used in a second PCR of roughly 6 to 11 cycles were a sample-barcoded 5' primer and a J-beta primer mix. TCRdb processed the 5' RACE reads anew with MiXCR; each CDR3 protein has one entry. This table holds fewer than 2 million distinct CDR3 sequences, around 42% found once. The sample was blood. These receptors were obtained from a human donor in good health.

The V call is TRBV20-1, the J call TRBJ2-5, with 12 positions matching TRBD2. In germline, CDR1 is DFQATT, CDR2 SNEGSKA (reference sequence). CDR3 size: 14 residues. Losses at the gene ends were 5 bases for V and 4 bases for J; bases not matched to a gene: 5. CDR3 nucleotide sequence: TGCAGTGCTGGCGAGACTAGCGGGGGAGAGACCCAGTACTTC. This codes for CSAGETSGGETQYF.

This chain links TRBV5-1 with TRBJ2-3; 9 bases are shared with TRBD1. The junction had 8 bases not matched to a gene; V was cut back by 4 bases and J by 5 bases. The CDR3 contains 15 residues. Germline CDR1 is SGHRS and CDR2 is YFSETQ. This CDR3 is CASSIQGAQIDTQYF. CDR3 bases: TGCGCCAGCAGCATACAGGGGGCGCAGATAGATACGCAGTATTTT. Full variable domain (rest looked up from reference TRBV5-1 and TRBJ2-3): KAGVTQTPRYLIKTRGQQVTLSCSPISGHRSVSWYQQTPGQGLQFLFEYFSETQRNKGNFPGRFSGRQFSNSRSEMNVSTLELGDSALYLCASSIQGAQIDTQYFGPGTRLTVL.

The genes are TRBV20-1 and TRBJ1-2; D uncertain. Trimming cost V 4 bases and J 4 bases, with 16 bases left between them. Looked up from germline, CDR1 is DFQATT and CDR2 is SNEGSKA (reference sequence). The length of the CDR3 is 14 residues. The CDR3 loop reads CSAKDSRGFYGYTF. CDR3 sequence (DNA): TGCAGTGCTAAAGATTCCAGAGGGTTCTATGGCTACACCTTC.

The V gene is TRBV20-1, the J gene TRBJ2-1, with 16 positions matching TRBD2. The CDR3 spans 16 residues. Unmatched junction bases numbered 8, after V lost 5 bases and J lost 7 bases. Germline assignment: CDR1 DFQATT and CDR2 SNEGSKA (reference sequence). The CDR3 here is CSASGTSGGAVNEQFF. In DNA form, the CDR3 reads TGCAGTGCTTCCGGGACTAGCGGGGGGGCAGTTAATGAGCAGTTCTTC.

This clonotype was counted between two and nine times. The chain carries TRBV4-1 and TRBJ1-2, with D possibly TRBD1 on 5 matching bases. Germline V gene data show CDR1 as MGHRA and CDR2 as YSYEKL. CDR3 length: 15 residues. Trimming removed 0 bases from V and 4 bases from J, with 12 bases in between. The CDR3 loop reads CASSQEPQGIYGYTF. The CDR3 bases are TGCGCCAGCAGCCAAGAGCCCCAGGGAATCTATGGCTACACCTTC.

This clonotype was detected only a few times. The V call is TRBV7-2, the J call TRBJ2-5; D is perhaps TRBD2 (5 bases). Per the germline V gene, CDR1 is SGHTA and CDR2 is FQGNSA. V was trimmed by 4 bases and J by 5 bases, leaving 20 bases between them. The CDR3 consists of 16 residues. The CDR3 DNA follows: TGTGCCAGCAGCTGGGCTAGCCTTGCCCTAGGGGAGACCCAGTACTTC. As protein: CASSWASLALGETQYF.

V is TRBV29-1 and J is TRBJ2-5; D perhaps matches TRBD1 (5 bases). The CDR3 length is 14 residues. From germline, CDR1 is SQVTM and CDR2 ANQGSEA. The ends were cut back, 7 bases at V and 11 bases at J, with 26 bases in the middle. The CDR3 loop reads CSAGPGASYNEQYF. As DNA, the CDR3 is TGCAGCGCCGGGCCTGGGGCCTCCTACAATGAGCAGTACTTC.

The J gene is TRBJ2-3, the V gene TRBV6-2 or TRBV6-3, with D unresolved. Trimming took off 2 bases at V and 2 bases at J, with 14 bases between the two ends. The CDR3 has 16 amino acids. CDR1 and CDR2 (germline): MNHEY, SVGEGT. The CDR3 sequence is CASSYLGTANTDTQYF. CDR3 bases: TGTGCCAGCAGTTACCTGGGTACTGCCAACACAGATACGCAGTATTTT.

The rearrangement uses TRBV5-1 and TRBJ2-3; weak D call: TRBD2 (5 bases). The V gene's germline CDR1 is SGHRS and CDR2 YFSETQ. This CDR3 has 16 residues. Trimming took off 4 bases at V and 0 bases at J, with 15 bases between the two ends. CDR3 in amino acids: CASSAEAHSSTDTQYF. The CDR3 DNA reads TGCGCCAGCAGCGCGGAGGCACACTCTAGCACAGATACGCAGTATTTT.

This chain connects TRBV4-2 to TRBJ2-5; D is possibly TRBD2 (5 bases). Germline V CDR1 and CDR2: LGHNA, YNFKEQ. The CDR3 length is 14 residues. The V end was cut by 0 bases, the J end by 13 bases, with 18 bases between. Written as DNA, the CDR3 is TGTGCCAGCAGCCAAGAGGGAGACCCGTACGAGGGGTACTTC. Protein: CASSQEGDPYEGYF.

This clonotype came up a few times. The chain joins TRBV7-8 to TRBJ1-5, with a weak D call TRBD1 (6 bases). The V end was cut by 3 bases, the J end by 2 bases, with 14 bases between. This CDR3 is built from 16 residues. CDR1 is SGHVS and CDR2 is FQNEAQ in the germline V gene. This CDR3 is CASSLGGRQGNQPQHF. The CDR3 nucleotides are TGTGCCAGCAGCTTGGGAGGGCGACAGGGCAATCAGCCCCAGCATTTT.

Concerning this clonotype: A junction boundary mismatches the germline segment, possibly from a read error. The rearrangement uses TRBV5-1 and TRBJ2-7; D is perhaps TRBD1 (5 bases). Germline-derived CDR1 and CDR2 are SGHRS and YFSETQ. The CDR3 spans 16 residues. CDR3 region: CASGLDTPASSYEQYF. The CDR3 coding sequence is TGCGCCAGCGGCTTGGACACACCGGCTAGCTCCTACGAGCAGTACTTC.

The DNA of the CDR3 is TGCAGTGCTAGTCCAGGACGGGGAGCTTTCTTT. It specifies CSASPGRGAFF. This sequence joins TRBV20-1 and TRBJ1-1; D unclear. Germline V gene data show CDR1 as DFQATT and CDR2 as SNEGSKA (reference sequence). V was cut by 3 bases and J by 10 bases, with 12 bases left in between. The CDR3 covers 11 residues.

This clonotype showed up just a few times. V is TRBV7-2 and J is TRBJ2-4, with 8 bases that match TRBD2. The CDR3 spans 16 residues. CDR1 and CDR2 from the germline V gene are SGHTA and FQGNSA. With V trimmed by 3 bases and J by 3 bases, 7 bases remained unmatched. As DNA, the CDR3 is TGTGCCAGCAGCTTGACGGGGGGGCCAGGCAAAAACATTCAGTACTTC. Its translation is CASSLTGGPGKNIQYF.

The chain links TRBV27 to TRBJ1-5, with D possibly being TRBD1 (6 bases). The V end was cut by 9 bases, the J end by 6 bases, with 18 bases between. The CDR3 is 14 residues long. Germline V gene sequence: CDR1 MNHEY, CDR2 SMNVEV (reference sequence). CDR3 region: CASGVGGGSQPQHF. The CDR3, as DNA: TGTGCCAGTGGGGTGGGGGGCGGTTCTCAGCCCCAGCATTTT.

The V gene is TRBV20-1, the J gene TRBJ2-4; possibly TRBD1 for D (5 bases). Gene TRBJ2-7 matches the end of the DNA better, so the J call may be wrong. The CDR3 length is 12 residues. Germline CDR1 reads DFQATT; CDR2 reads SNEGSKA (reference sequence). In DNA form, the CDR3 reads TGCAGTGCCAGATCGCAGGGCTACGAGCAGTACTTC. Translated, it gives CSARSQGYEQYF.

The chain has TRBV6-2 or TRBV6-3 and TRBJ2-7; D is perhaps TRBD2 (6 bases). The V gene lost 3 bases and the J gene lost 2 bases, with 11 bases spanning the gap. Germline CDR1 and CDR2: MNHEY and SVGEGT. This CDR3 comprises 14 residues. CDR3 sequence reads: CASSYGGVAYEQYF. CDR3 nucleotide sequence: TGTGCCAGCAGTTATGGAGGGGTTGCCTACGAGCAGTACTTC.

The V gene is TRBV12-5, the J gene TRBJ2-3; TRBD2 agrees at 14 bases. The CDR3 is 15 residues long. The junction had 7 bases not matched to a gene; V was cut back by 6 bases and J by 8 bases. CDR1 and CDR2 (germline): LGHNT, FRNRAP. Here the CDR3 reads CASGLGLAGVGTQYF. As DNA, the CDR3 is TGTGCTAGTGGCCTGGGACTAGCGGGGGTTGGTACGCAGTATTTT.

The chain recombines TRBV20-1 with TRBJ2-5, with 9 bases identical to TRBD1. Germline values: CDR1 DFQATT, CDR2 SNEGSKA (reference sequence). The CDR3 has 15 residues. Germline trimming cut 3 bases from V and 4 bases from J; bases unmatched to any gene: 9. DNA of the CDR3: TGCAGTGCTAGTTTTATAGGGACAGGGAGAGAGACCCAGTACTTC. As protein: CSASFIGTGRETQYF.

Only a few counts were recorded for this clonotype. The rearrangement uses TRBV15 and TRBJ2-7, with 7 bases fitting TRBD1. This CDR3 has 13 amino acids. CDR1 LNHNV and CDR2 YYDKDF come from the germline V gene (reference sequence). J was trimmed by 2 bases and V by 6 bases; bases with no gene match: 4. The CDR3 loop is CATSPDRTYEQYF. The CDR3 bases are TGTGCCACCAGTCCGGACAGGACCTACGAGCAGTACTTC.

This clonotype was recorded a few times. A much more abundant neighbour one base away suggests this may be a read error. The rearrangement uses TRBV10-3 and TRBJ2-5; 7 nucleotides line up with TRBD2. This CDR3 contains 14 residues. CDR1 and CDR2 (germline): ENHRY, SYGVKD. The CDR3 loop is CAIRAGRLGEIQYF. CDR3 sequence (DNA): TGTGCCATCAGAGCGGGGAGGCTAGGAGAGATCCAGTACTTC.

Notes on this clonotype: Relative to the germline gene, one junction end is altered; a read error may explain this. The V and J genes are TRBV6-6 and TRBJ1-5, with 7 bases matching TRBD1. From germline, CDR1 is MNHNY and CDR2 SVGAGI (reference sequence). This CDR3 has 14 residues. This CDR3 reads CACSDRASNQPQHF. The CDR3 DNA is TGTGCCTGCAGTGACAGGGCCAGCAATCAGCCCCAGCATTTT.

This clonotype was seen a handful of times. The chain uses TRBV2 and TRBJ1-1; a possible D gene is TRBD1 (5 bases). CDR1 and CDR2 from the germline V gene are SNHLY and FYNNEI. The CDR3 length is 14 residues. The V gene lost 4 bases and the J gene lost 1 base, with 10 bases spanning the gap. The DNA of the CDR3 is TGTGCCAGCAGTGGGGCAGGGCAGAACACTGAAGCTTTCTTT. Translated: CASSGAGQNTEAFF.

This clonotype was counted between two and nine times. An end of the junction does not agree with germline; a read error may underlie this. The CDR3 loop reads CSARIEVPGERTNTDAQYF. CDR3 DNA sequence: TGCAGTGCTAGAATAGAGGTTCCGGGGGAGAGAACCAACACAGATGCGCAGTATTTT. The chain combines TRBV20-1 with TRBJ2-3; perhaps TRBD2 as D (6 bases). Germline CDR1 DFQATT, CDR2 SNEGSKA (reference sequence). The CDR3 covers 19 residues.

A remark on this clonotype: This could be a read error, since a much larger clone is one nucleotide away. This likely comes from a read error, as the CDR3 has no conserved phenylalanine or tryptophan at its end. The chain uses TRBV6-5 and TRBJ1-5; D may be TRBD1 (5 bases). The CDR3 length is 13 residues. Germline CDR1 reads MNHEY; CDR2 reads SVGAGI. V lost 0 bases to trimming and J lost 7 bases, with 7 bases between them. In DNA, the CDR3 is TGTGCCAGCAGTTACTCAGGGGAACAGCCCCAGCATTGT. Translating gives CASSYSGEQPQHC.